A single sample gave rise to the 30 T cell receptor beta chains below, sequenced in a study of PD-1 blockade in mismatch repair-deficient tumors. These TCRs' antigens remain unknown. TCRdb keeps only in-frame clones here, not all; method: immunoSEQ multiplex PCR. The sample holds approximately 15,000 clones, roughly four fifths seen once. As for time point: approximately nine-day in vitro stimulation with candidate neoantigen peptide 5. Sequencing used cells cultured in vitro, obtained from a patient treated with pembrolizumab. The receptor source for this set is an adult with mismatch repair-deficient cancer.

V usage is TRBV29-1 and J usage is TRBJ2-7; 7 bases agree with TRBD2. J was trimmed by 6 bases and V by 4 bases; bases with no gene match: 6. The CDR3 has 12 residues. Germline V gene lookup returns CDR1 SQVTM and CDR2 ANQGSEA. The CDR3 here is CSVGLPGGEQYF. The CDR3 DNA follows: TGCAGCGTTGGTCTCCCGGGAGGCGAGCAGTACTTC.

The rearrangement links TRBV12-1 to TRBJ2-3; TRBD2 is the table's D call and was not checked against the DNA. TRBV12-1 is a pseudogene. The CDR3 loop spans 14 amino acids. This CDR3 reads CASSFLAGTDTQYF. The DNA for the CDR3 is TGTGCCAGCAGCTTTCTAGCGGGAACAGATACGCAGTATTTT.

The V gene is TRBV5-4, the J gene TRBJ2-5; 9 bases are shared with TRBD1. Germline CDR1 reads SGHNT; CDR2 reads YYREEE (reference sequence). The CDR3 is made up of 15 amino acids. With V trimmed by 3 bases and J by 5 bases, 8 bases remained unmatched. The DNA for the CDR3 is TGTGCCAGCAGCTACACAGGGGGCGCCCGGGAGACCCAGTACTTC. It codes for CASSYTGGARETQYF.

This clone has a single count. V usage is TRBV14 and J usage is TRBJ1-3; D ambiguous. Deletions cut 1 base from V and 0 bases from J, with 7 bases between. Germline V gives CDR1 SGHDN, CDR2 FVKESK. CDR3 length: 15 residues. The CDR3 DNA sequence: TGTGCCAGCAGCCAAGGACAAGTCTCTGGAAACACCATATATTTT. It codes for CASSQGQVSGNTIYF.

The V call is TRBV25-1, the J call TRBJ1-1; 7 positions match TRBD1. V trimming: 2 bases; J trimming: 6 bases; junction bases outside the gene matches: 9. Germline V gene data show CDR1 as MGHDK and CDR2 as SYGVNS. The CDR3 contains 15 residues. The CDR3 DNA follows: TGTGCCAGCAGTGAAGCTTACAGGGGAAACGCTGAAGCTTTCTTT. Amino acid sequence: CASSEAYRGNAEAFF.

V gene TRBV30 combines with J gene TRBJ2-7; 9 bases are shared with TRBD1. The CDR3 runs to 14 residues. Per germline, CDR1 GTSNPN and CDR2 SVGIG (reference sequence). V lost 3 bases, J lost 4 bases, and 7 bases stayed unmatched. The CDR3 sequence: CAWRAGTGFYEQYF. CDR3 DNA: TGTGCCTGGAGGGCCGGGACAGGGTTTTACGAGCAGTACTTC.

Details on this clone: Other nucleotide sequences from this sample produce the same CDR3. This chain connects TRBV9 to TRBJ1-1, with D maybe TRBD1 (6 bases). The CDR3 is made up of 15 amino acids. Germline CDR1 reads SGDLS; CDR2 reads YYNGEE. V was clipped by 3 bases and J by 1 base, with 13 bases between them. The CDR3 DNA follows: TGTGCCAGCAGCGCCCGAGGGACATCGAACACTGAAGCTTTCTTT. Translated: CASSARGTSNTEAFF.

The genes are TRBV7-3 and TRBJ2-7; tentative D call: TRBD1 (6 bases). Germline CDR1 reads SGHTA; CDR2 reads FQGTGA. Deletions cut 5 bases from V and 5 bases from J, with 19 bases between. CDR3 length: 15 residues. CDR3 nucleotides: TGTGCCAGCAGCCCCGGGCCAGGGGTGCAGGACGAGCAGTACTTC. It is translated as CASSPGPGVQDEQYF. Based on the CDR3 plus reference TRBV7-3 and TRBJ2-7, the full variable domain is GAGVSQTPSNKVTEKGKYVELRCDPISGHTALYWYRQSLGQGPEFLIYFQGTGAADDSGLPNDRFFAVRPEGSVSTLKIQRTERGDSAVYLCASSPGPGVQDEQYFGPGTRLTVT.

This clone has just a few counts. V usage is TRBV7-9 and J usage is TRBJ1-1; D uncertain. CDR1 and CDR2 from the germline V gene are SEHNR and FQNEAQ (reference sequence). V was clipped by 1 base and J by 0 bases, with 3 bases between them. The CDR3 runs 13 residues. CDR3 DNA sequence: TGTGCCAGCAGCTTAGGGATGAACACTGAAGCTTTCTTT. Its protein is CASSLGMNTEAFF.

V and J are TRBV2 and TRBJ1-6; no firm D call. The CDR3 loop spans 14 amino acids. CDR1 and CDR2 (germline): SNHLY, FYNNEI. V lost 2 bases, J lost 1 base, and 3 bases lay in between. CDR3 coding DNA: TGTGCCAGCAGTGAAAGGTCCTATAATTCACCCCTCCACTTT. It is translated as CASSERSYNSPLHF.

The genes are TRBV7-2 and TRBJ1-5; D may be TRBD1 (6 bases). Trimming removed 2 bases at V and 0 bases at J, with 14 bases between. In germline, CDR1 is SGHTA, CDR2 FQGNSA. CDR3 length: 17 amino acids. Here the CDR3 reads CASSLRGGWGSNQPQHF. The DNA of the CDR3 is TGTGCCAGCAGCTTAAGGGGGGGCTGGGGTAGCAATCAGCCCCAGCATTTT. Based on the CDR3 plus reference TRBV7-2 and TRBJ1-5, the full variable domain is GAGVSQSPSNKVTEKGKDVELRCDPISGHTALYWYRQSLGQGLEFLIYFQGNSAPDKSGLPSDRFSAERTGGSVSTLTIQRTQQEDSAVYLCASSLRGGWGSNQPQHFGDGTRLSIL.

The chain is built from TRBV18 and TRBJ2-3; D is uncertain. Trimming pared 3 bases from V and 0 bases from J, leaving 10 bases between. Germline values: CDR1 KGHSH, CDR2 LQKENI. This CDR3 region has 15 residues. Here the CDR3 reads CASSPDGSSTDTQYF. As DNA, the CDR3 is TGTGCCAGCTCACCGGACGGATCTAGCACAGATACGCAGTATTTT.

The chain is built from TRBV5-6 and TRBJ2-1; 7 bases fit TRBD1. V lost 3 bases, J lost 4 bases, and 7 bases stayed unmatched. The germline V gene encodes CDR1 SGHDT and CDR2 YYEEEE. CDR3 length: 15 residues. Here the CDR3 reads CASSWTGQNYNEQFF. The CDR3 nucleotides are TGTGCCAGCAGCTGGACGGGACAGAATTACAATGAGCAGTTCTTC.

The rearrangement links TRBV19 to TRBJ2-1; D possibly corresponds to TRBD2 (5 bases). Looked up from germline, CDR1 is LNHDA and CDR2 is SQIVND (reference sequence). The length of the CDR3 is 17 residues. Trimming pared 6 bases from V and 0 bases from J, leaving 18 bases between. CDR3 loop: CASSKTSSLSSYNEQFF. In nucleotides, the CDR3 is TGTGCCAGTAGCAAAACTAGTTCACTAAGCTCCTACAATGAGCAGTTCTTC.

This clone was observed once. The chain joins TRBV7-3 to TRBJ2-1; D gene uncertain. Trimming left V 5 bases short and J 1 base short, with 12 bases between. The length of the CDR3 is 15 residues. CDR1 SGHTA and CDR2 FQGTGA come from the germline V gene. CDR3 coding DNA: TGTGCCAGCAGCCCGGATCCTAGTTCCTACAATGAGCAGTTCTTC. Protein product: CASSPDPSSYNEQFF.

V gene TRBV7-3 combines with J gene TRBJ2-3, with D possibly being TRBD1 (5 bases). The CDR3 runs to 13 residues. Trimming shortened V by 4 bases and J by 5 bases, and 10 bases separated the two germline ends. Germline V gene sequence: CDR1 SGHTA, CDR2 FQGTGA. The CDR3 sequence is CASSSSGLDTQYF. The DNA of the CDR3 is TGTGCCAGCAGCTCGTCAGGGTTAGATACGCAGTATTTT.

The genes are TRBV19 and TRBJ1-2; 8 bases align to TRBD1. V lost 6 bases to trimming and J lost 4 bases; unmatched junction nucleotides: 4. The CDR3 runs to 13 residues. CDR1 and CDR2 (germline): LNHDA, SQIVND (reference sequence). CDR3 sequence: CASRGQVVYGYTF. In DNA, the CDR3 is TGTGCCAGTAGGGGACAGGTCGTCTATGGCTACACCTTC.

The rearrangement links TRBV7-9 to TRBJ2-3, with a weak D call TRBD2 (6 bases). In germline, CDR1 is SEHNR, CDR2 FQNEAQ (reference sequence). This CDR3 has 12 amino acids. The V end lost 3 bases, the J end lost 5 bases, and 6 bases lay between the germline ends. The CDR3 is CASSFGGDTQYF. The CDR3 DNA follows: TGTGCCAGCAGCTTCGGGGGAGATACGCAGTATTTT.

V is TRBV10-1 and J is TRBJ2-7, with 9 nucleotides matching TRBD1. Germline V gene sequence: CDR1 WNHNN, CDR2 SYGVQD (reference sequence). The V gene end was trimmed by 3 bases and the J gene end by 2 bases; junction bases not matched to a gene: 5. The CDR3 extends over 15 amino acids. DNA of the CDR3: TGCGCCAGCAGTGAATCCGGGACAGGGCCCTACGAGCAGTACTTC. Translated, it gives CASSESGTGPYEQYF.

V and J are TRBV11-3 and TRBJ1-5; D uncertain. CDR1 is SGHNT, CDR2 YENEEA, per germline. Between the trimmed V and J ends, which lost 8 bases and 3 bases, there was a span of 17 bases. The CDR3 is 15 amino acids. CDR3 protein: CASGRSAKPNQPQHF. The CDR3 DNA follows: TGTGCCAGCGGTCGTTCGGCGAAACCCAATCAGCCCCAGCATTTT.

The DNA of the CDR3 is TGTGCCAGTAGTATAGCGGGGGCGGACACTGAAGCTTTCTTT. Translated, it gives CASSIAGADTEAFF. The rearrangement links TRBV19 to TRBJ1-1; D might be TRBD1 (6 bases). Trimming left V 1 base short and J 3 bases short, with 9 bases between. The germline gives CDR1 LNHDA, CDR2 SQIVND (reference sequence). The CDR3 sequence is 14 residues long. Based on the CDR3 plus reference TRBV19 and TRBJ1-1, the full variable domain is DGGITQSPKYLFRKEGQNVTLSCEQNLNHDAMYWYRQDPGQGLRLIYYSQIVNDFQKGDIAEGYSVSREKKESFPLTVTSAQKNPTAFYLCASSIAGADTEAFFGQGTRLTVV.

CDR3 coding DNA: TGTGCCTGGAGGGTCGACAGCTTCATGAACACTGAAGCTTTCTTT. Protein product: CAWRVDSFMNTEAFF. This sequence joins TRBV30 and TRBJ1-1; D might be TRBD1 (5 bases). Germline values: CDR1 GTSNPN, CDR2 SVGIG (reference sequence). The CDR3 length is 15 residues. V gave up 3 bases and J gave up 0 bases, with 14 bases separating them.

The chain is built from TRBV28 and TRBJ2-7, with D maybe TRBD2 (6 bases). The V and J ends lost 2 bases and 3 bases respectively, with 11 bases between them. The germline gives CDR1 MDHEN, CDR2 SYDVKM. The CDR3 consists of 14 residues. CDR3: CASSLGGTYYEQYF. The CDR3 region has the DNA TGTGCCAGCAGTTTAGGAGGGACTTACTACGAGCAGTACTTC.

This sequence joins TRBV29-1 and TRBJ1-4; D unclear. Trimming took off 4 bases at V and 5 bases at J, with 11 bases between the two ends. This CDR3 has 13 amino acids. The V gene's germline CDR1 is SQVTM and CDR2 ANQGSEA. DNA for the CDR3: TGCAGCGTTGTTCTGGACCCCAATGAAAAACTGTTTTTT. It specifies CSVVLDPNEKLFF. The complete variable domain, with remaining parts taken from reference TRBV29-1 and TRBJ1-4, reads SAVISQKPSRDICQRGTSLTIQCQVDSQVTMMFWYRQQPGQSLTLIATANQGSEATYESGFVIDKFPISRPNLTFSTLTVSNMSPEDSSIYLCSVVLDPNEKLFFGSGTQLSVL.

This clone is a singleton in its sample. This chain joins TRBV7-8 and TRBJ2-3; 16 nucleotides match TRBD2. The germline V gene encodes CDR1 SGHVS and CDR2 FQNEAQ. The V gene end was trimmed by 2 bases and the J gene end by 3 bases; junction bases not matched to a gene: 14. The CDR3 spans 21 residues. The CDR3 coding sequence is TGTGCCAGCAGCTTAAGGCTAAGGGGACTAGCGGGAGGGCCGGAAACAGATACGCAGTATTTT. It translates to CASSLRLRGLAGGPETDTQYF.

The V gene is TRBV7-2, the J gene TRBJ1-2, with D unresolved. This CDR3 comprises 12 residues. Germline V CDR1 and CDR2: SGHTA, FQGNSA. V lost 1 base and J 4 bases, leaving 4 bases between the germline ends. The CDR3 protein is CASSLVGYGYTF. CDR3 nucleotide sequence: TGTGCCAGCAGCTTAGTAGGCTATGGCTACACCTTC.

V and J are TRBV6-5 and TRBJ2-5; D is unresolved. The CDR3 has 11 residues. The germline V and J ends were trimmed by 7 bases and 5 bases, with 8 bases remaining between them. The germline CDR1 and CDR2 sequences are MNHEY and SVGAGI. The CDR3 loop reads CASTQGETQYF. CDR3 sequence (DNA): TGTGCCAGCACCCAAGGGGAGACCCAGTACTTC.

This clone turned up a few times. The chain recombines TRBV27 with TRBJ2-1; 14 positions agree with TRBD2. Germline assignment: CDR1 MNHEY and CDR2 SMNVEV (reference sequence). V was pared by 5 bases and J by 4 bases, with 13 bases of the junction left unmatched. The CDR3 loop spans 19 amino acids. The CDR3 DNA follows: TGTGCCAGCAGTGTGGCCCCGGGACTAGCGGGAGTTTGGTACAATGAGCAGTTCTTC. This translates into CASSVAPGLAGVWYNEQFF.

This sequence joins TRBV28 and TRBJ2-5, with unresolved D. Germline V gene lookup returns CDR1 MDHEN and CDR2 SYDVKM. The CDR3 length is 15 residues. V lost 1 base and J lost 2, with 11 bases in between. The CDR3 sequence: CASSLSPEVQETQYF. The DNA for the CDR3 is TGTGCCAGCAGTTTATCCCCAGAGGTACAAGAGACCCAGTACTTC.

The chain employs TRBV28 and TRBJ1-3; D call uncertain. Germline CDR1 reads MDHEN; CDR2 reads SYDVKM. The CDR3 is made up of 16 amino acids. The germline V and J ends were trimmed by 6 bases and 0 bases, with 15 bases remaining between them. CDR3 in amino acids: CASSLPSGRSGNTIYF. Written as DNA, the CDR3 is TGTGCCAGCAGCCTTCCTTCAGGCCGCTCTGGAAACACCATATATTTT. The complete variable domain, with remaining parts taken from reference TRBV28 and TRBJ1-3, reads DVKVTQSSRYLVKRTGEKVFLECVQDMDHENMFWYRQDPGLGLRLIYFSYDVKMKEKGDIPEGYSVSREKKERFSLILESASTNQTSMYLCASSLPSGRSGNTIYFGEGSWLTVV.